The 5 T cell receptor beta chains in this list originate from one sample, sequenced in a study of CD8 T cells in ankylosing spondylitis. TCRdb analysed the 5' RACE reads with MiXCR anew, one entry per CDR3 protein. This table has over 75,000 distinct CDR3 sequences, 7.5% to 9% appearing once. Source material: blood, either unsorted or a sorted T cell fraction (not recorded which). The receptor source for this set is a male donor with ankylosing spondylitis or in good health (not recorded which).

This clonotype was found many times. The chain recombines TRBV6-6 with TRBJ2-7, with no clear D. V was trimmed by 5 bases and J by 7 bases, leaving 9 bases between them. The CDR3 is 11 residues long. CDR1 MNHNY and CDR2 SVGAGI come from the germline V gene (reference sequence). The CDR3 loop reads CASSEKVEQYF. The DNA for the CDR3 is TGTGCCAGCAGTGAGAAGGTAGAGCAGTACTTC.

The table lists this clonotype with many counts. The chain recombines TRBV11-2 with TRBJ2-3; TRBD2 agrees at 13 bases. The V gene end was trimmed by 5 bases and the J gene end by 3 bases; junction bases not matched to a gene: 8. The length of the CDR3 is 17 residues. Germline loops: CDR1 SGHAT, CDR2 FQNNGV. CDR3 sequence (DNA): TGTGCCAGCAGCATAACTAGCGGGGGGGCGGAGACAGATACGCAGTATTTT. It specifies CASSITSGGAETDTQYF.

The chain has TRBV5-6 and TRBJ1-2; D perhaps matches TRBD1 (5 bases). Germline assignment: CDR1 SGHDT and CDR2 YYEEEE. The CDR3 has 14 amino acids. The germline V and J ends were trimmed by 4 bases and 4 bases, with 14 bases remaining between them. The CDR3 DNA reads TGTGCCAGCAGCCCACAGAGAGGGACCTATGGCTACACCTTC. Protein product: CASSPQRGTYGYTF. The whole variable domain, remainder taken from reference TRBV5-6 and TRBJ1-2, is DAGVTQSPTHLIKTRGQQVTLRCSPKSGHDTVSWYQQALGQGPQFIFQYYEEEERQRGNFPDRFSGHQFPNYSSELNVNALLLGDSALYLCASSPQRGTYGYTFGSGTRLTVV.

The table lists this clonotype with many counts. Written as DNA, the CDR3 is TGTGCCAGCAGTTACGGTGGGGGCCATGAGCAGTTCTTC. Translating it yields CASSYGGGHEQFF. The V gene is TRBV6-6, the J gene TRBJ2-1, with a possible D match to TRBD1 (6 bases). CDR1 and CDR2 (germline): MNHNY, SVGAGI (reference sequence). With 2 bases removed from V and 8 bases from J, the gap between germline ends came to 10 bases. The CDR3 extends over 13 amino acids.

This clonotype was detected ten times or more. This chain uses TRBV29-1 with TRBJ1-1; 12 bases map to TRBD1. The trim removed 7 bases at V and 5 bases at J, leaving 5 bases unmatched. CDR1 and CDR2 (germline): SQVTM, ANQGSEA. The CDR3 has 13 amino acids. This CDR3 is CSAGTGGNTEAFF. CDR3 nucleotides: TGCAGCGCCGGGACAGGGGGCAATACTGAAGCTTTCTTT.